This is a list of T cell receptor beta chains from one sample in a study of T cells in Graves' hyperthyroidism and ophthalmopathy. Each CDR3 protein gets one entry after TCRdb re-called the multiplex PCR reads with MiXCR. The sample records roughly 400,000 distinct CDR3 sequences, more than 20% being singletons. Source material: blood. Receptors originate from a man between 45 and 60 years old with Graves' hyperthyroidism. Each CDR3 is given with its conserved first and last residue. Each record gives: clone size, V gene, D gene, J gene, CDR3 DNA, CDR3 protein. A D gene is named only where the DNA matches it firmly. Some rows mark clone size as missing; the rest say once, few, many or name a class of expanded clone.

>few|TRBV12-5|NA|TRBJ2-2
TGTGCTAGTGGTTCAGCGGAGCGGATAAACACCGGGGAGCTGTTTTTT
CASGSAERINTGELFF
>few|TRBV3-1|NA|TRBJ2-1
TGTGCCAGCGGGCGGACGGGGAATGAGCAGTTCTTC
CASGRTGNEQFF
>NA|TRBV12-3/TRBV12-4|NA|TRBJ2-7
TGTGCCAGCAGTTTCTTCACCTACGAGCAGTACTTC
CASSFFTYEQYF
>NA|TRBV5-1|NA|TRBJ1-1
TGCGCCAGCAGCGGCTGGACAGAACTGAACACTGAAGCTTTCTTT
CASSGWTELNTEAFF
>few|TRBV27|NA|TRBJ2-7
TGTGCCAGCAGTTCCTTAGCCGGGTCGACCTACGAGCAGTACTTC
CASSSLAGSTYEQYF
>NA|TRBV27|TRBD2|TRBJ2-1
TGTGCCAGCAGTTTCGGAAGGGAGGGTGAGCAGTTCTTC
CASSFGREGEQFF
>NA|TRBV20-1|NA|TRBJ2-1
TGCAGTGCCGACGATGGACCGTACAATGAGCAGTTCTTC
CSADDGPYNEQFF
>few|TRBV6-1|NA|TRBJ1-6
TGTGCCAGCTCCGCGGGGTCTTCACCCCTCCACTTT
CASSAGSSPLHF
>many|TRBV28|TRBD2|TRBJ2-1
TGTGCCAGCAGCATACAGCGGGAGTCGTTGGATGAGCAGTTCTTC
CASSIQRESLDEQFF
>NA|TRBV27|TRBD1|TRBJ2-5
TGTGCCAGCAGAACCGACAGGGAAGAGACCCAGTACTTC
CASRTDREETQYF
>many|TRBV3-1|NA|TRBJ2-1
TGTGCCAGCAGCCAAGAGGCTAGCAGGGATGAGCAGTTCTTC
CASSQEASRDEQFF
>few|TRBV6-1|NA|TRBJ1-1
TGTGCCAGCACAAACGGGGTAGGCCTGCGGGCTTTCTTT
CASTNGVGLRAFF
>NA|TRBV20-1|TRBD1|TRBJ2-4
TGCAGTGTAGGACAGGGAAAAAACATTCAGTACTTC
CSVGQGKNIQYF
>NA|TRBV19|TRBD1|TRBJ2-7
TGTGCCAGTAGTATAGAACAGGGGGCGGCCTACGAGCAGTACTTC
CASSIEQGAAYEQYF
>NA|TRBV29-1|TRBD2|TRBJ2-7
TGCAGCGGGGGAGGGCCGGGGTACGAGCAGTACTTC
CSGGGPGYEQYF
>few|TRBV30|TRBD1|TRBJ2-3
TGTGCCTGGACCACCGGGACAGGTACCACAGATACGCAGTATTTT
CAWTTGTGTTDTQYF
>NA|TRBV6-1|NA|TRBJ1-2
TGTGCCAGCAGGCAGGGAAGCGGCTACACCTTC
CASRQGSGYTF